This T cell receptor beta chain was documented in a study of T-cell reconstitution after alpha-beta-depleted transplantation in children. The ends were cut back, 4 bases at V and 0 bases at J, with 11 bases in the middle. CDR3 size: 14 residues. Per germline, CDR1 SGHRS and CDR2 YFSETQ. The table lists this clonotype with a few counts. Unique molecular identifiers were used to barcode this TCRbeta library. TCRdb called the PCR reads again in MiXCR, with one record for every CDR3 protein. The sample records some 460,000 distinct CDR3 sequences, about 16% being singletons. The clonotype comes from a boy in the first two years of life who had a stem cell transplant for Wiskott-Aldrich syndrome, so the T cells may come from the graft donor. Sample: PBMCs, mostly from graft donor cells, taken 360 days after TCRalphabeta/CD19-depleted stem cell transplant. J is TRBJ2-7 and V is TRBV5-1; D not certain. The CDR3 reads CASSPDPSSYEQYF. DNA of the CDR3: TGCGCCAGCAGCCCGGACCCAAGCTCCTACGAGCAGTACTTC.